This T cell receptor (beta chain) was identified in a study of blood T cell repertoires in COVID-19. As for the study in general: Sites in the United States, Italy and Spain provided acute and convalescent COVID-19 samples. T cells, B-cell-depleted T cells, or PBMCs provided the cDNA or gDNA that served as material.

Original handling: Estimated nucleated cell counts came from reference gene primer amplification. Sequencing used immunoSEQ multiplex PCR; TCRdb keeps in-frame clones, though not all of them. That table furnishes V, J and clone size, whereas the DNA furnished D and trimming. The sample yields approximately 72,000 clones, roughly 86% seen once. CDR1 ENHRY and CDR2 SYGVKD come from the germline V gene. V dropped 6 bases and J dropped 6; count of bases not matched to a gene: 4. The CDR3 consists of 13 residues. Sample: peripheral blood. The TCR comes from a woman aged 60-75 years with acute or convalescent COVID-19. The V call is TRBV10-3, the J call TRBJ1-5; 8 bases fit TRBD1. In DNA form, the CDR3 reads TGTGCCATCAGCGACAGGGGAGCTCAGCCCCAGCATTTT. It yields the protein CAISDRGAQPQHF.